The clone carrying this T cell receptor beta chain was counted a few times. V lost 4 bases and J 3 bases, leaving 7 bases between the germline ends. The CDR3 is 12 residues long. CDR1 and CDR2 (germline): SQVTM, ANQGSEA. Measured with immunoSEQ multiplex PCR; TCRdb has only the in-frame clones, and not every one. The sample has tens of thousands of clones; more than 85% are singletons. These data originate in a study of technical replicates of blood from a few donors. This receptor was identified in a human donor in good health. What was sequenced was T cells isolated from PBMCs. This sequence joins TRBV29-1 and TRBJ1-5; weak D call: TRBD1 (6 bases). This CDR3 is CSVGDNNQPQHF. CDR3 nucleotides: TGCAGCGTTGGGGACAACAATCAGCCCCAGCATTTT.